This T cell receptor beta chain was recorded in a study of blood T cell repertoires in COVID-19. Study-wide background: The samples span acute and convalescent COVID-19 from the United States, Italy and Spain. T cells, B-cell-depleted T cells, or PBMCs provided the cDNA or gDNA that served as material.

CDR1 is SGHTA, CDR2 FQGNSA, per germline. This CDR3 comprises 16 residues. The ends lost 5 bases at V and 1 base at J; junction bases unmatched: 7. As processed by the authors: Nucleated cell number was recorded as an estimate derived from reference gene primer amplification. Clones were sequenced by immunoSEQ multiplex PCR, and TCRdb holds only the in-frame ones, with some missing. The V and J calls and clone size were taken over from that table, and D and trimming were inferred from the DNA. The sample consists of over 130,000 clones, about 87% of them appearing once. Sequenced: peripheral blood. This clonotype was sampled from a human donor in a cohort sampled during active COVID-19. The V call is TRBV7-2, the J call TRBJ2-1; 8 bases agree with TRBD1. DNA for the CDR3: TGTGCCAGCAGCGGGGCAGGGGGCGGGTCCTACAATGAGCAGTTCTTC. Translated: CASSGAGGGSYNEQFF.